Listed below are T cell receptor beta chains from one sample, sequenced in a study of OX40 agonist ivuxolimab in advanced cancers. This table comes from immunoSEQ multiplex PCR, and its TCRdb copy is limited to in-frame clones, with some not included. The data contain tens of thousands of clones, about 81% of them singletons. Specimen: CD4+ or CD8+ T cells sorted from blood, collected in a trial of the OX40 agonist ivuxolimab. The receptors were gathered from an adult with an advanced solid tumor such as melanoma, head and neck, liver or kidney cancer. Each CDR3 is given with its conserved first and last residue. The D gene is left open where the match is weak. Clone size, where shown, is once, few, many, or a class for clones that have expanded.

size: NA; V: TRBV5-1; D: NA; J: TRBJ2-3; DNA: TGCGCCAGCAGCCGTCCGCCTAGCGTTGCGCAGTATTTT; CDR3: CASSRPPSVAQYF
size: NA; V: TRBV4-3; D: NA; J: TRBJ2-3; DNA: TGCGCCAGCAGCCCCCTCTGGTCGGGGACAGATACGCAGTATTTT; CDR3: CASSPLWSGTDTQYF
size: NA; V: TRBV7-2; D: NA; J: TRBJ1-3; DNA: TGTGCCAGCAGCTCTCAGGGTAGCACTGGAAACACCATATATTTT; CDR3: CASSSQGSTGNTIYF
size: few; V: TRBV19; D: NA; J: TRBJ2-1; DNA: TGTGCCACCCGAAGGGGGGGAGGCAATGAGCAGTTCTTC; CDR3: CATRRGGGNEQFF
size: once; V: TRBV5-6; D: TRBD1; J: TRBJ1-2; DNA: TGTGCCAGCAGCTTGGTGGACAGGGAGGCTAACTATGGCTACACCTTC; CDR3: CASSLVDREANYGYTF
size: NA; V: TRBV28; D: NA; J: TRBJ1-2; DNA: TGTGCCAGCAGTACTCCCGGGACAAGGAGCTTTAACTATGGCTACACCTTC; CDR3: CASSTPGTRSFNYGYTF
size: NA; V: TRBV5-1; D: TRBD2; J: TRBJ2-3; DNA: TGCGCCAGCAGCTTTCTAGCGGGAGGGGCAGATACGCAGTATTTT; CDR3: CASSFLAGGADTQYF
size: NA; V: TRBV7-2; D: TRBD2; J: TRBJ2-1; DNA: TGTGCCAGCAAAAACCGGGGGGGGCAGTTCTTC; CDR3: CASKNRGGQFF
size: NA; V: TRBV2; D: TRBD2; J: TRBJ2-5; DNA: TGTGCCAGCAGAGGACTAGGCGGGGGAGAGACCCAGTACTTC; CDR3: CASRGLGGGETQYF
size: NA; V: TRBV19; D: NA; J: TRBJ2-1; DNA: TGTGCCAGTAGTATAGAGGGGGCTAGCTCCTACAATGAGCAGTTCTTC; CDR3: CASSIEGASSYNEQFF
size: NA; V: TRBV6-6; D: NA; J: TRBJ2-7; DNA: TGTGCCAGCCTCAGGGGGGGCTCTTCCTACGAGCAGTACTTC; CDR3: CASLRGGSSYEQYF
size: NA; V: TRBV28; D: NA; J: TRBJ1-1; DNA: TGTGCCAGCAGTTTAGTGGGTCAGATGAACACTGAAGCTTTCTTT; CDR3: CASSLVGQMNTEAFF
size: NA; V: TRBV15; D: NA; J: TRBJ2-5; DNA: TGTGCCACCAGCGTGGAGGGGACCCCTATAGAGACCCAGTACTTC; CDR3: CATSVEGTPIETQYF
size: NA; V: TRBV7-7; D: TRBD2; J: TRBJ2-3; DNA: TGTGCTAGCAGCCCCCTGGGGGGGGTGGTTGATACGCAGTATTTT; CDR3: CASSPLGGVVDTQYF
size: NA; V: TRBV4-3; D: NA; J: TRBJ2-2; DNA: TGCGCCAGCAGCCAAGAAGAGGCCCTCGGGGAGCTGTTTTTT; CDR3: CASSQEEALGELFF
size: few; V: TRBV19; D: TRBD1; J: TRBJ2-7; DNA: TGTGCCAGTAGTTTCCGACAGGGAACCTACGAGCAGTACTTC; CDR3: CASSFRQGTYEQYF
size: NA; V: TRBV28; D: NA; J: TRBJ2-5; DNA: TGTGCCAGCAGTTTAGGGCAGGGGGGAGAGACCCAGTACTTC; CDR3: CASSLGQGGETQYF
size: NA; V: TRBV6-6; D: NA; J: TRBJ2-1; DNA: TGTGCCAGCAGTTACGTTAGCAGGGACAATGAGCAGTTCTTC; CDR3: CASSYVSRDNEQFF
size: few; V: TRBV5-4; D: NA; J: TRBJ2-2; DNA: TGTGCCAGCAGCGCAACTAGTGACGGGGAGCTGTTTTTT; CDR3: CASSATSDGELFF
size: NA; V: TRBV5-6; D: NA; J: TRBJ2-7; DNA: TGTGCCAGCAGCTCCCCCCCAGGAGGGCCCTCTTACGAGCAGTACTTC; CDR3: CASSSPPGGPSYEQYF
size: NA; V: TRBV11-2; D: TRBD2; J: TRBJ2-7; DNA: TGTGCCAGCAGCCTCCCGGGGGGGAGAACCCACGAGCAGTACTTC; CDR3: CASSLPGGRTHEQYF
size: NA; V: TRBV18; D: NA; J: TRBJ1-1; DNA: TGTGCCAGCTCACTCACTTTTGGCATACCCGTGATCACTGAAGCTTTCTTT; CDR3: CASSLTFGIPVITEAFF
size: NA; V: TRBV27; D: TRBD2; J: TRBJ2-5; DNA: TGTGCCAGCAGTTTAGTTCAGAGCGGGACGTATGGGTTGGAGACCCAGTACTTC; CDR3: CASSLVQSGTYGLETQYF
size: NA; V: TRBV7-2; D: NA; J: TRBJ2-1; DNA: TGTGCCAGCAGCTTCAACCCGCGAAATGAGCAGTTCTTC; CDR3: CASSFNPRNEQFF
size: NA; V: TRBV6-5; D: NA; J: TRBJ1-1; DNA: TGTGCCAGCAGTTACCGAGGACAGAACACTGAAGCTTTCTTT; CDR3: CASSYRGQNTEAFF
size: NA; V: TRBV4-1; D: TRBD1; J: TRBJ1-2; DNA: TGCGCCAGCAGCCAGGGGACAGGGGCCCGTAACTATGGCTACACCTTC; CDR3: CASSQGTGARNYGYTF
size: NA; V: TRBV7-2; D: NA; J: TRBJ2-1; DNA: TGTGCCAGCAGCCCGGGGGTACTGGAGATCACGACTAATTCTCCGTTCTTC; CDR3: CASSPGVLEITTNSPFF
size: once; V: TRBV5-5; D: TRBD1; J: TRBJ1-2; DNA: TGTGCCAGCAGCTTGGATACAGGGGCGGGTGGCTACACCTTC; CDR3: CASSLDTGAGGYTF
size: once; V: TRBV27; D: TRBD1; J: TRBJ1-3; DNA: TGTGCCAGCAGCCAAAGGACAGGGGTGGGTAACACCATATATTTT; CDR3: CASSQRTGVGNTIYF
size: NA; V: TRBV9; D: NA; J: TRBJ1-2; DNA: TGTGCCAGCAGCGTAGCCCCATCGGTGGGCGGAAGCTACACCTTC; CDR3: CASSVAPSVGGSYTF
size: NA; V: TRBV7-2; D: TRBD1; J: TRBJ1-5; DNA: TGTGCCAGCAGCTTAGGGGACAGGTGGGGAGAGCCCCAGCATTTT; CDR3: CASSLGDRWGEPQHF
size: NA; V: TRBV19; D: TRBD2; J: TRBJ2-3; DNA: TGTGCCAGTTCGGCTAGCGGGACCACAGATACGCAGTATTTT; CDR3: CASSASGTTDTQYF
size: NA; V: TRBV18; D: NA; J: TRBJ1-1; DNA: TGTGCCAGCTTGACGGTAAACACTGAAGCTTTCTTT; CDR3: CASLTVNTEAFF
size: NA; V: TRBV5-4; D: TRBD1; J: TRBJ2-5; DNA: TGTGCCAGCAGCTTGGCCGACAGGGGGCTCGAGACCCAGTACTTC; CDR3: CASSLADRGLETQYF
size: NA; V: TRBV28; D: NA; J: TRBJ2-1; DNA: TGTGCCAGCAGTTTCCCCGGGACCTACGCCACAAGCCAGTTCTTC; CDR3: CASSFPGTYATSQFF
size: few; V: TRBV21-1; D: NA; J: TRBJ1-1; DNA: TGTGCCAGCAGCAAAGTTGGAGGGAGCGGCACTGAAGCTTTCTTT; CDR3: CASSKVGGSGTEAFF
size: few; V: TRBV19; D: NA; J: TRBJ1-1; DNA: TGTGCCAGCGCCTTCGACGGGAACACTGAAGCTTTCTTT; CDR3: CASAFDGNTEAFF
size: NA; V: TRBV11-2; D: NA; J: TRBJ1-3; DNA: TGTGCCAGCAGCGCAGGACAGACTGGAAACACCATATATTTT; CDR3: CASSAGQTGNTIYF